The 24 T cell receptor beta chains reported below all come from one sample, sequenced in a study of T cell repertoires in cytomegalovirus infection. TCRdb reanalysed the reads using MiXCR and keeps one entry per CDR3 protein. The data show some 500,000 distinct CDR3 sequences, with 25% to 35% seen just once and roughly 16% held by the top ten. These TCRs' antigens remain unknown. The input for sequencing was cultured PBMCs, taken from culture after CMV antigen stimulation. These receptors were obtained from a human donor in good health (CMV status not recorded). Some clones in this sample may be carry-over from other donors' samples.

This clonotype occurred a few times. This chain joins TRBV7-2 and TRBJ2-1; TRBD1 matches 9 bases. The CDR3 extends over 15 amino acids. Germline V gene lookup returns CDR1 SGHTA and CDR2 FQGNSA. V lost 7 bases and J lost 8; bases outside the gene matches: 12. The CDR3 loop reads CASTQTDRGVDEQFF. DNA for the CDR3: TGTGCCAGCACCCAGACTGACAGGGGGGTGGATGAGCAGTTCTTC.

This clonotype was detected once. A much larger clone is a single base away; this may be a read error. Likely a read error: the CDR3 ends without its conserved phenylalanine or tryptophan. The V gene is TRBV7-2, the J gene TRBJ1-2; TRBD1 agrees at 7 bases. The V gene's germline CDR1 is SGHTA and CDR2 FQGNSA. The CDR3 contains 17 residues. Trimming removed 5 bases from V and 2 bases from J; junction bases left unmatched: 14. CDR3 residues: CASSQQTGSRLNYGYTC. The DNA for the CDR3 is TGTGCCAGCAGCCAACAGACAGGGTCGCGATTAAACTATGGCTACACCTGC.

The V gene is TRBV4-3, the J gene TRBJ2-1; D unclear. The germline V and J ends were trimmed by 8 bases and 0 bases, with 14 bases remaining between them. This CDR3 has 15 residues. Germline V CDR1 and CDR2: LGHNA, YSLEER. In nucleotides, the CDR3 is TGCGCCAGCCAAAAGGACCGGAGCTCCTACAATGAGCAGTTCTTC. This gives the protein CASQKDRSSYNEQFF.

The chain carries TRBV7-8 and TRBJ2-1; TRBD2 might be the D (6 bases). V was trimmed by 5 bases and J by 12 bases, leaving 17 bases between them. This CDR3 contains 13 residues. Germline V gene sequence: CDR1 SGHVS, CDR2 FQNEAQ. The CDR3 DNA reads as TGTGCCAGCAGCCCCGGGACTCTGGATGTGCAGTTCTTC. This codes for CASSPGTLDVQFF. The full variable domain, with the rest looked up from reference TRBV7-8 and TRBJ2-1, is GAGVSQSPRYKVAKRGQDVALRCDPISGHVSLFWYQQALGQGPEFLTYFQNEAQLDKSGLPSDRFFAERPEGSVSTLKIQRTQQEDSAVYLCASSPGTLDVQFFGPGTRLTVL.

The count of this clonotype is one. As DNA, the CDR3 is TGTGCCACCAGTGAGGCCAGGGGTGGCTACAATGAGCAGTTCTTC. This sequence encodes CATSEARGGYNEQFF. This chain joins TRBV24-1 and TRBJ2-1; D possibly corresponds to TRBD1 (6 bases). Germline assignment: CDR1 KGHDR and CDR2 SFDVKD. This CDR3 has 15 residues. Trimming shortened V by 4 bases and J by 3 bases, and 12 bases separated the two germline ends.

This clonotype was seen only a few times. This CDR3 is CASNGGQSNTEAFF. CDR3 nucleotide sequence: TGTGCCAGCAATGGGGGACAGTCGAACACTGAAGCTTTCTTT. This chain uses TRBV6-1 with TRBJ1-1; TRBD1 matches at 7 bases. This CDR3 region has 14 residues. J gave up 1 base and V 7 bases, and 6 bases lay outside the gene matches. From germline, CDR1 is MNHNS and CDR2 SASEGT.

This clonotype was found a few times. The rearrangement uses TRBV10-3 and TRBJ2-2, with 8 bases fitting TRBD2. The V and J ends lost 4 bases and 0 bases, in that order; junction bases with no gene match: 1. The germline gives CDR1 ENHRY, CDR2 SYGVKD. The CDR3 is 15 residues long. Here the CDR3 reads CAISGSGANTGELFF. DNA of the CDR3: TGTGCCATCAGTGGTAGCGGGGCGAACACCGGGGAGCTGTTTTTT.

This clonotype was recorded many times. The genes are TRBV19 and TRBJ2-1; the match to TRBD2 covers 10 bases. J lost 4 bases, V lost 0 bases, and 6 bases had no gene match. The CDR3 is 17 residues long. Germline CDR1 reads LNHDA; CDR2 reads SQIVND (reference sequence). The CDR3 coding sequence is TGTGCCAGTAGTATAGATCTCGCTAGCGGGAGTTACAATGAGCAGTTCTTC. The encoded protein is CASSIDLASGSYNEQFF.

The CDR3 DNA reads as TGCGCCAGCAGCTTGGGCCGGCGAGCTGGGAGCTCCTACAATGAGCAGTTCTTC. The encoded protein is CASSLGRRAGSSYNEQFF. The chain couples TRBV5-1 to TRBJ2-1, with D possibly TRBD2 on 5 matching bases. In germline, CDR1 is SGHRS, CDR2 YFSETQ. The CDR3 runs 18 residues. Deletions cut 0 bases from V and 0 bases from J, with 16 bases between.

In this sample, this clonotype turned up a few times. The V gene is TRBV6-1, the J gene TRBJ2-7; 8 bases are shared with TRBD2. The CDR3 is 16 residues long. After removal of 5 bases from V and 0 bases from J, the junction contained 9 bases not matched to a gene. Looked up from germline, CDR1 is MNHNS and CDR2 is SASEGT. CDR3 in DNA: TGTGCCAGCAGTATACTAGCGGCGGCGGGCTCCTACGAGCAGTACTTC. Translating gives CASSILAAAGSYEQYF.

This clonotype was counted ten times or more. The J gene is TRBJ2-7, the V gene TRBV7-6, with 8 bases that match TRBD1. Germline CDR1 and CDR2: SGHVS and FNYEAQ. Unmatched junction bases numbered 7, after V lost 4 bases and J lost 5 bases. There are 14 residues in the CDR3. The CDR3 coding sequence is TGTGCCAGCAGCTCTCAGGGGGCGCAGCACGAGCAGTACTTC. It is translated as CASSSQGAQHEQYF. The complete variable domain, with remaining parts taken from reference TRBV7-6 and TRBJ2-7, reads GAGVSQSPRYKVTKRGQDVALRCDPISGHVSLYWYRQALGQGPEFLTYFNYEAQQDKSGLPNDRFSAERPEGSISTLTIQRTEQRDSAMYRCASSSQGAQHEQYFGPGTRLTVT.

The chain couples TRBV7-2 to TRBJ1-1; D remains ambiguous. V was shortened by 5 bases and J by 2 bases, with 6 bases between the two germline ends. There are 12 residues in the CDR3. Germline V gene data show CDR1 as SGHTA and CDR2 as FQGNSA. This CDR3 reads CASSRDNTEAFF. The DNA for the CDR3 is TGTGCCAGCAGCCGGGATAACACTGAAGCTTTCTTT.

The chain employs TRBV6-2 or TRBV6-3 and TRBJ2-5, with 14 bases that match TRBD2. CDR1 MNHEY and CDR2 SVGEGT come from the germline V gene. The CDR3 runs to 18 residues. With V trimmed by 6 bases and J by 5 bases, 14 bases remained unmatched. Here the CDR3 DNA reads TGTGCCAGCAGCAACGGGAGGACTAGCGGGAGGACACGGGAGACCCAGTACTTC. It yields the protein CASSNGRTSGRTRETQYF.

The chain recombines TRBV6-6 with TRBJ1-2; TRBD1 matches at 11 bases. J lost 4 bases, V lost 5 bases, and 9 bases had no gene match. The CDR3 is 16 residues long. In germline, CDR1 is MNHNY, CDR2 SVGAGI (reference sequence). CDR3: CASSRTDRGRIYGYTF. CDR3 DNA: TGTGCCAGCAGTCGAACGGACAGGGGGCGCATCTATGGCTACACCTTC.

The chain has TRBV12-3 or TRBV12-4 and TRBJ2-7, with D possibly TRBD1 on 6 matching bases. V was trimmed by 2 bases and J by 6 bases, leaving 11 bases between them. This CDR3 comprises 13 residues. DNA of the CDR3: TGTGCCAGCAGTTTACAGGGGCGAGGCGAGCAGTACGTC. This encodes CASSLQGRGEQYV.

This clonotype was detected ten times or more. V gene TRBV6-1 combines with J gene TRBJ2-2, with D possibly matching TRBD1 (5 bases). The CDR3 is 15 residues long. V gave up 5 bases and J gave up 2 bases, with 12 bases separating them. Germline V gene lookup returns CDR1 MNHNS and CDR2 SASEGT. CDR3 nucleotide sequence: TGTGCCAGCAGTCGACAGCTTGCTAACACCGGGGAGCTGTTTTTT. It encodes CASSRQLANTGELFF.

This clonotype has just a few counts. The rearrangement joins TRBV12-3 or TRBV12-4 to TRBJ1-2; 7 nucleotides match TRBD1. Germline trimming cut 5 bases from V and 4 bases from J; bases unmatched to any gene: 10. CDR3 length: 15 residues. The CDR3 DNA reads TGTGCCAGCAGTCCTCAGATACAGGGGTCCTATGGCTACACCTTC. Its protein product is CASSPQIQGSYGYTF.

This clonotype has just one count. This sequence joins TRBV20-1 and TRBJ1-1, with 8 positions matching TRBD1. Germline trimming cut 0 bases from V and 8 bases from J; bases unmatched to any gene: 8. Germline CDR1 is DFQATT and CDR2 is SNEGSKA (reference sequence). The CDR3 runs to 14 residues. The CDR3 is CSARDTGGEKEAFF. In DNA, the CDR3 is TGCAGTGCTAGAGATACAGGGGGTGAGAAGGAAGCTTTCTTT.

The J gene is TRBJ2-4, the V gene TRBV28; TRBD1 is a possible D gene (6 bases). This CDR3 spans 15 amino acids. V lost 2 bases and J lost 7, with 15 bases in between. CDR1 and CDR2 from the germline V gene are MDHEN and SYDVKM. DNA for the CDR3: TGTGCCAGCAGTTTAGAAGGGGGAGTGGGGAACATTCAGTACTTC. Protein sequence: CASSLEGGVGNIQYF.

The V call is TRBV6-5, the J call TRBJ1-5; the D gene is possibly TRBD1 (5 bases). The CDR3 covers 18 residues. Germline V gene sequence: CDR1 MNHEY, CDR2 SVGAGI. V was shortened by 6 bases and J by 3 bases, with 24 bases between the two germline ends. The CDR3 DNA is TGTGCCAGCAGCCGCCCCACCGGGGGGGGAAGAAACAATCAGCCCCAGCATTTT. It encodes CASSRPTGGGRNNQPQHF.

This clonotype appeared a few times. The chain has TRBV27 and TRBJ1-2, with D possibly being TRBD1 (6 bases). V was shortened by 9 bases and J by 4 bases, with 12 bases between the two germline ends. The CDR3 has 12 amino acids. Germline-derived CDR1 and CDR2 are MNHEY and SMNVEV (reference sequence). CDR3 loop: CASFSGAYGYTF. In DNA form, the CDR3 reads TGTGCCAGTTTCTCAGGGGCCTATGGCTACACCTTC.

This rearrangement joins TRBV18 to TRBJ2-2; D remains unclear. Germline V gene lookup returns CDR1 KGHSH and CDR2 LQKENI. CDR3 length: 14 amino acids. The V and J ends lost 3 bases and 7 bases respectively, with 12 bases between them. The CDR3 coding sequence is TGTGCCAGCTCACCTGTGGCCCCGGACGGGGAGCTGTTTTTT. It translates to CASSPVAPDGELFF.

This sequence joins TRBV12-3 or TRBV12-4 and TRBJ2-6; D gene uncertain. Trimming took off 2 bases at V and 2 bases at J, with 10 bases between the two ends. The CDR3 has 16 amino acids. The CDR3 bases are TGTGCCAGCAGTTTATGGGGAACGGCTGGGGCCAACGTCCTGACTTTC. It yields the protein CASSLWGTAGANVLTF.

This sequence joins TRBV4-1 and TRBJ2-7; the D is unclear. The V end lost 0 bases, the J end lost 6 bases, and 12 bases lay between the germline ends. This CDR3 is 14 amino acids long. Germline CDR1 reads MGHRA; CDR2 reads YSYEKL. CDR3 in amino acids: CASSQDRTVPEQYF. CDR3 nucleotide sequence: TGCGCCAGCAGCCAAGACCGGACCGTTCCCGAGCAGTACTTC.